In this sample, the clone carrying this T cell receptor (beta chain) turned up a few times. There are 12 residues in the CDR3. V was clipped by 4 bases and J by 2 bases, with 2 bases between them. From blood CD8+ and CD4+ T cells, TCR beta sequences were generated. These data originate in a study of CD8 T cells in Susac syndrome. Random hexamers were used to reverse transcribe the RNA input (about 0.5 to 1 ug). TCRdb redid the calling of the immunoSEQ multiplex PCR reads with MiXCR, one entry per CDR3 protein. In the table there are around 79,000 distinct CDR3 sequences, about 95% of which are singletons.

The chain joins TRBV12-3 or TRBV12-4 to TRBJ2-2; no clear D gene. Source material: CD8+ T cells from PBMCs. The origin of this receptor is a human donor with multiple sclerosis. The CDR3, as DNA: TGTGCCAGCAGTTATAACACCGGGGAGCTGTTTTTT. Translating it yields CASSYNTGELFF.